This T cell receptor beta chain was obtained from a study of lymphopenia after photon versus proton radiotherapy. This table comes from immunoSEQ multiplex PCR, and its TCRdb copy is limited to in-frame clones, with some not included. This sample has 25,000 to 35,000 clones, with 89% found just once. The TCR comes from a woman in her seventies with pancreatic cancer. Some clones in this sample may be carry-over from other donors' samples. The sample consisted of peripheral blood, taken from a patient treated with proton-based radiotherapy.

CDR3 nucleotides: TGCGCCAGCAGCCTGCCCGCCGAGGGAGGGAGGACAGATACGCAGTATTTT. This translates into CASSLPAEGGRTDTQYF. The J gene is TRBJ2-3, the V gene TRBV5-1, with 7 bases matching TRBD2. The CDR3 contains 17 residues. Germline CDR1 SGHRS, CDR2 YFSETQ. With V trimmed by 4 bases and J by 3 bases, 14 bases remained unmatched.